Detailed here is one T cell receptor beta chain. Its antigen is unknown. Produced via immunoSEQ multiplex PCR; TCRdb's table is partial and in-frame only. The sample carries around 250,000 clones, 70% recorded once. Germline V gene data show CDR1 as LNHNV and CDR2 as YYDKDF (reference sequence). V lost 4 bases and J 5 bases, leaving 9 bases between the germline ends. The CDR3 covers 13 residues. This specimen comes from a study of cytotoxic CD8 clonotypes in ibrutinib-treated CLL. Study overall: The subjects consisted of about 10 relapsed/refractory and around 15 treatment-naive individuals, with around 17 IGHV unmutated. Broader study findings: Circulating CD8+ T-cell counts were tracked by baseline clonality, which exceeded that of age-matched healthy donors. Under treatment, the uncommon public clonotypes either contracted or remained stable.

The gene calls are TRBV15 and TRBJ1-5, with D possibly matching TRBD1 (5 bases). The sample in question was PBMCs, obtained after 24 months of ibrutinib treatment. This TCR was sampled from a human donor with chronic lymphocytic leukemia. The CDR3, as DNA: TGTGCCACCAGCACAGGGACGTATCAGCCCCAGCATTTT. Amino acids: CATSTGTYQPQHF. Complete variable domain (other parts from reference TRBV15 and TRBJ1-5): DAMVIQNPRYQVTQFGKPVTLSCSQTLNHNVMYWYQQKSSQAPKLLFHYYDKDFNNEADTPDNFQSRRPNTSFCFLDIRSPGLGDTAMYLCATSTGTYQPQHFGDGTRLSIL.